What follows is one T cell receptor (beta chain) and its context. Antigen specificity is unknown. Extraction and reverse transcription of RNA yielded cDNA as the sequencing template. Data came from immunoSEQ multiplex PCR; TCRdb stores just in-frame clones and leaves some out. The table lists over 90,000 clones, 55% of them singletons. The source of the sample is a study of CD8+ T cells in alopecia areata. Regarding the study as a whole: Lesional scalp exceeded normal scalp in clonality, especially in alopecia totalis/universalis. Scalp sample sequencing also detects resident alphabeta T cells of normal skin.

The authors sorted CD4+ and CD8+ T cells from PBMCs. Sequencing was done on a sample of CD4+ T cells sorted from blood. The TCR was taken from a human donor in good health.

The CDR3 DNA reads TGTGCCAGCAGTTACTCAGTCGCCCAGTACTTC. It is translated as CASSYSVAQYF. The chain links TRBV2 to TRBJ2-5, with D hard to call. Germline V gene lookup returns CDR1 SNHLY and CDR2 FYNNEI. V dropped 5 bases and J dropped 9 bases, with 10 bases sitting between them. CDR3 size: 11 residues.